Sequencing of this T cell receptor (beta chain) was carried out in a study of technical replicates of blood from a few donors. TCRdb's table, derived via immunoSEQ multiplex PCR, lists solely in-frame clones and lacks some. This sample yields 55,000 to 80,000 clones, of which about nine tenths are seen a single time; over 0.35% belongs to the top ten. Per the germline V gene, CDR1 is MNHNS and CDR2 is SASEGT. This CDR3 is built from 14 residues. V lost 3 bases to trimming and J lost 9 bases, with 15 bases between them. V and J are TRBV6-1 and TRBJ2-4, with D maybe TRBD1 (6 bases). Sequenced input: T cells isolated from PBMCs. This sequence originates from a human donor in good health. CDR3 protein: CASSEVQGYSIQYF. CDR3 bases: TGTGCCAGCAGTGAGGTGCAGGGGTATTCCATTCAGTACTTC.